A selection of T cell receptor beta chains follows, all from one sample in a study of blood T cell repertoires in COVID-19. Data came from immunoSEQ multiplex PCR; TCRdb stores just in-frame clones and leaves some out. The sample has 200,000 to 300,000 clones; around nine tenths are singletons. Material for sequencing was peripheral blood. These TCRs come from a man aged 35 to 55 who had recovered from COVID-19. CDR3s include the opening cysteine and the closing phenylalanine or tryptophan.

CASSLAVGSGRGSPLHF,TRBV5-6
CASSPGQPPSYEQYF,TRBV3-1/TRBV3-2
CASSIQGFNSPLHF,TRBV7-2
CASSPLAGAYNEQFF,TRBV5-6
CASSSTPSRGAIAKNIQYF,TRBV11-2
CASGPPIAGGRHEQYF,TRBV12-5
CASRPRGLGTEAFF,TRBV6-5
CASSGSSGGSYEQYF,TRBV5-1
CASSDLQNLYGYTF,TRBV5-8
CASKREHPPETQYF,TRBV5-1
CASSFPGTGGREQYF,TRBV7-9
CASSLGASGTYEQYF,TRBV5-1
CASGSAGENVETNYGYTF,TRBV30
CASSRGPPETQYF,TRBV6-2/TRBV6-3
CASSLGDRETQYF,TRBV12-3/TRBV12-4
CASSPSGMNTEAFF,TRBV18
CAWDSSGNWNEQFF,TRBV30
CASSFNSQYQETQYF,TRBV5-1
CASSLDSYGYTF,TRBV5-5
CASSQGGGGRASYEQYF,TRBV4-2
CASTPRGRGSYEQYF,TRBV6-2/TRBV6-3
CASSSLDRDYGYTF,TRBV6-2/TRBV6-3